This is a list of T cell receptor beta chains from one sample in a study of beta chain features in type 1 diabetes. Libraries were prepared by immunoSEQ multiplex PCR; TCRdb keeps only in-frame clonotypes and omits some of them. This sample carries 300,000 to 400,000 clones, around a tenth of them seen once, and the ten largest clones take about 0.6%. The specimen sequenced was central memory CD4+ T cells from blood. These receptors were collected from a man aged 25-45 years with type 1 diabetes. Each CDR3 is given with its conserved first and last residue.

CDR3aa	j_gene	len	v_gene
CASIKTAGGYNEQFF	TRBJ2-1	15	TRBV28
CASSLSPLLWAGGVSSGNTIYF	TRBJ1-3	22	TRBV28
CASSLRMENTGELFF	TRBJ2-2	15	TRBV5-1
CASGAHQDTQYF	TRBJ2-3	12	TRBV12-5
CASSEGGGRINEQFF	TRBJ2-1	15	TRBV6-1
CASSHLTGQGNEQFF	TRBJ2-1	15	TRBV7-2
CASSSTGDYGYTF	TRBJ1-2	13	TRBV6-6
CASSFEPTGGYEQFF	TRBJ2-1	15	TRBV28
CASSYSGWTNYQYF	TRBJ2-3	14	TRBV6-6
CASSTSGRAANEQFF	TRBJ2-1	15	TRBV28
CASSPAATSGYNEQFF	TRBJ2-1	16	TRBV28
CASSLDDRVYEQYF	TRBJ2-7	14	TRBV11-2
CASSSTRRDRGVGYTF	TRBJ1-2	16	TRBV7-6
CASSHGPVLNEQFF	TRBJ2-1	14	TRBV18
CSVLLQGGTEAFF	TRBJ1-1	13	TRBV29-1
CASSLMGRGYNEQFF	TRBJ2-1	15	TRBV11-1
CAIGRQGASGNTIYF	TRBJ1-3	15	TRBV10-3
CASSLAKGEYEKLFF	TRBJ1-4	15	TRBV13
CASSESGMGGRDNTF	TRBJ1-2	15	TRBV25-1
CASSLPGRGTGELFF	TRBJ2-2	15	TRBV28
CASSLEVSGIREQYF	TRBJ2-7	15	TRBV7-2
CASSLGGTGVYEQYF	TRBJ2-7	15	TRBV11-2
CASIKQGIGAATNEKLFF	TRBJ1-4	18	TRBV2
CAIRPTGMNTEAFF	TRBJ1-1	14	TRBV10-3
CASTHRGFYGEAFF	TRBJ1-1	14	TRBV6-5
CASSQPPGLAANEQFF	TRBJ2-1	16	TRBV4-2
CASSLWEGETEAFF	TRBJ1-1	14	TRBV28
CSVYALNGYTF	TRBJ1-2	11	TRBV29-1
CASMDGLRNTEAFF	TRBJ1-1	14	TRBV19
CASSLDESTGEQFF	TRBJ2-1	14	TRBV11-2
CASSLTNNPNTGELFF	TRBJ2-2	16	TRBV7-3
CASSQVQGSTEAFF	TRBJ1-1	14	TRBV14
CASTGVAKNIQYF	TRBJ2-4	13	TRBV27
CASSDRPTGVGNTIYF	TRBJ1-3	16	TRBV19
CSVNSFTDTQYF	TRBJ2-3	12	TRBV29-1
CASSSGLLTIHSGYGYTF	TRBJ1-2	18	TRBV28
CATRLGLSIPYEQYF	TRBJ2-7	15	TRBV27
CASSLVGTGQPQHF	TRBJ1-5	14	TRBV7-9
CASSLLRAPTEAFF	TRBJ1-1	14	TRBV7-8
CASSSGLLEQYF	TRBJ2-7	12	TRBV7-9
CASSLGKMRIYEQYF	TRBJ2-7	15	TRBV27
CASSLTSSGSSGELFF	TRBJ2-2	16	TRBV7-3
CAINTGLAGGSEQFF	TRBJ2-1	15	TRBV10-3
CASSRTGASGANVLTF	TRBJ2-6	16	TRBV4-2
CASSLEAWGGSYNEQFF	TRBJ2-1	17	TRBV11-1
CASSSTKQGRGNSPLHF	TRBJ1-6	17	TRBV5-4
CASSLEAPDRFGEQFF	NA	16	TRBV5-1
CASSLGRYRDTEAFF	TRBJ1-1	15	TRBV7-2
CASSLNVDQPQHF	TRBJ1-5	13	TRBV7-2
CAWRGYNGAFF	TRBJ1-1	11	TRBV30
CASSISGQAEAFF	TRBJ1-1	13	TRBV7-2
CASSLGTSDTQYF	TRBJ2-3	13	TRBV19
CASSVGGQGNTGELFF	TRBJ2-2	16	TRBV9